These T cell receptor beta chains were read from a single sample in a study of radiation and T cells in renal cell carcinoma. Repertoires were generated with immunoSEQ multiplex PCR, while TCRdb's copy carries only in-frame clones and drops some. The sample consists of about 91,000 clones, 82% of them appearing once. The source material was blood, sampled from a patient whose treatment included radiotherapy and nephrectomy. These receptors were obtained from a man aged 55 to 70 with renal cell carcinoma. Both conserved end residues are part of each CDR3. A D gene is named only where the DNA matches it firmly. Rows may omit the clone size; those that give it use once, few, many or a size class.

len	v_gene	d_gene	j_gene	abundance	CDR3nt	CDR3aa
16	TRBV5-1	TRBD1	TRBJ1-1	.	TGCGCCAGCAGCTCCGGGACAGGGCCTATGAACACTGAAGCTTTCTTT	CASSSGTGPMNTEAFF
16	TRBV2	TRBD2	TRBJ2-1	.	TGTGCCAGCACCCCCCGGGGAGCGGGAGTGGGCAATGAGCAGTTCTTC	CASTPRGAGVGNEQFF
15	TRBV11-3	.	TRBJ2-2	.	TGTGCCAGCAGCTTAGGAGCCGGGGTCACCGGGGAGCTGTTTTTT	CASSLGAGVTGELFF
15	TRBV27	.	TRBJ1-2	.	TGTGCCAGCAGTCCGAGGGCCGGAGCCTTCTATGGCTACACCTTC	CASSPRAGAFYGYTF
13	TRBV27	.	TRBJ1-1	few	TGTGCCAGCAGTTGGGCCCTGAACACTGAAGCTTTCTTT	CASSWALNTEAFF
14	TRBV7-2	.	TRBJ2-3	.	TGTGCCAGCAGCTCATCCTTTAGCACAGATACGCAGTATTTT	CASSSSFSTDTQYF
15	TRBV5-1	.	TRBJ2-3	.	TGCGCCAGCAGCCAGGAGGGCCAAAACACAGATACGCAGTATTTT	CASSQEGQNTDTQYF
13	TRBV28	.	TRBJ2-7	.	TGTGCCAGCAGTTTAGTAACTAACTACGAGCAGTACTTC	CASSLVTNYEQYF
15	TRBV5-6	TRBD2	TRBJ2-2	.	TGTGCCAGCAGGACCGGACTAGCGGGAACCGGGGAGCTGTTTTTT	CASRTGLAGTGELFF
13	TRBV29-1	.	TRBJ2-7	.	TGCAGCGTTGTGGCAGGGTCGTTTCGCGAGCAGTACTTC	CSVVAGSFREQYF
13	TRBV7-3	TRBD1	TRBJ1-2	.	TGTGCCAGCAGCTCGTTACAGGGGTCTGGCTACACCTTC	CASSSLQGSGYTF
14	TRBV27	.	TRBJ1-1	.	TGTGCCAGCAGGGGTCTTGGGCCGTCCTTTGAAGCTTTCTTT	CASRGLGPSFEAFF
14	TRBV5-4	TRBD2	TRBJ2-1	.	TGTGCCAGCAGTGGGCGGGAGGGTATCATTGAGCAGTTCTTC	CASSGREGIIEQFF
14	TRBV5-6	TRBD1	TRBJ2-1	.	TGTGCCAGCAGCTTGGGGACAGGGAGCAATGAGCAGTTCTTC	CASSLGTGSNEQFF
15	TRBV29-1	TRBD1	TRBJ2-1	.	TGCAGCGTTGAACCCGACAGGGGTTACGACAATGAGCAGTTCTTC	CSVEPDRGYDNEQFF
12	TRBV18	.	TRBJ2-7	.	TGTGCCAGCTCACCTACGGATTACGAGCAGTACTTC	CASSPTDYEQYF
15	TRBV25-1	TRBD1	TRBJ1-5	once	TGTGCCAGCAGTGACCAAGTGACAGGGGTTCAGCCCCAGCATTTT	CASSDQVTGVQPQHF
14	TRBV6-1	.	TRBJ2-1	.	TGTGCCAGCATTAGGGACAACTCCTACAATGAGCAGTTCTTC	CASIRDNSYNEQFF
15	TRBV6-5	.	TRBJ1-1	few	TGTGCCAGCAGTACAAGGACAAGGATGGACACTGAAGCTTTCTTT	CASSTRTRMDTEAFF
13	TRBV28	TRBD1	TRBJ1-5	.	TGTGCCAGCGCGACAGGGTCCAGCCGGCCCCAGCATTTT	CASATGSSRPQHF
15	TRBV7-8	.	TRBJ2-7	once	TGTGCCAGCACCCGTCAACCTAGCGACTCCTACGAGCAGTACTTC	CASTRQPSDSYEQYF
16	TRBV11-2	.	TRBJ2-1	.	TGTGCCAGCAGCTCCCGACTAGTCCGCCTGTACAATGAGCAGTTCTTC	CASSSRLVRLYNEQFF
19	TRBV28	TRBD1	TRBJ2-6	.	TGTGCCAGCAGTTCTACCGGGGACAGGGGCCACTCTGGGGCCAACGTCCTGACTTTC	CASSSTGDRGHSGANVLTF
14	TRBV28	.	TRBJ1-2	.	TGTGCCAGCACCAGACGGGGGGTAAACTATGGCTACACCTTC	CASTRRGVNYGYTF
15	TRBV6-1	TRBD1	TRBJ1-5	.	TGTGCCAGCACCGCTACAGGGGGCGGCGGTCAGCCCCAGCATTTT	CASTATGGGGQPQHF
17	TRBV29-1	TRBD2	TRBJ2-5	.	TGCAGCGTTGACGGGTCGGTAGCGGGAGTTGTAGGAGAGACCCAGTACTTC	CSVDGSVAGVVGETQYF
16	TRBV5-1	.	TRBJ2-2	.	TGCGCCAGCAGCTTTTCGTGGGAGCGGTACACCGGGGAGCTGTTTTTT	CASSFSWERYTGELFF
15	TRBV29-1	.	TRBJ1-3	.	TGCAGCGTTGAAGGGCAGGGCGGTTCTGGAAACACCATATATTTT	CSVEGQGGSGNTIYF
15	TRBV7-9	.	TRBJ1-2	.	TGTGCCAGCAGCTTAGCGGGGGGAACTAACTATGGCTACACCTTC	CASSLAGGTNYGYTF
16	TRBV11-3	TRBD2	TRBJ2-1	.	TGTGCCAGCAGCTCGGGACTAGCGGGAACCCACAATGAGCAGTTCTTC	CASSSGLAGTHNEQFF
14	TRBV5-1	.	TRBJ2-5	.	TGCGCCAGCAGCTTGGGTACTCGTGGAGAGACCCAGTACTTC	CASSLGTRGETQYF
12	TRBV5-1	.	TRBJ2-7	.	TGCGCCAGCAGCCCCGGGAACTACGAGCAGTACTTC	CASSPGNYEQYF
13	TRBV4-1	.	TRBJ2-2	.	TGCGCCAGCAGCCAAGGAACTACCGGGGAGCTGTTTTTT	CASSQGTTGELFF
16	TRBV6-7	.	TRBJ2-7	.	TGTGCCAGCAGGGATTTCATGGTAGGTAGTCCCTACGAGCAGTACTTC	CASRDFMVGSPYEQYF
16	TRBV28	.	TRBJ1-1	.	TGTGCCAGCCCCCGAACAGTGGACAGCGCAAACACTGAAGCTTTCTTT	CASPRTVDSANTEAFF
15	TRBV5-1	TRBD2	TRBJ2-3	.	TGCGCCAGCAGCTGGCGGGGCGGGAGGGGAGATACGCAGTATTTT	CASSWRGGRGDTQYF
14	TRBV2	.	TRBJ2-1	once	TGTGCCAGCAGTGGAGTCTCACCCTACAATGAGCAGTTCTTC	CASSGVSPYNEQFF
14	TRBV2	.	TRBJ2-1	.	TGTGCCGGGGGAAGGGGGAGGAACGACAATGAGCAGTTCTTC	CAGGRGRNDNEQFF
17	TRBV25-1	TRBD1	TRBJ2-3	once	TGTGCCAGCAGTGTGGTGGGGACAGGGGACGGCACAGATACGCAGTATTTT	CASSVVGTGDGTDTQYF
15	TRBV28	.	TRBJ1-1	.	TGTGCCAGCAGTTCCCCGGGGCGAAGGAACACTGAAGCTTTCTTT	CASSSPGRRNTEAFF
23	TRBV27	.	TRBJ1-5	.	TGTGCCAGTTCACCGGGGGCAGAAAGAAGGACCGGGCCGGGAATATATAGCAATCAGCCCCAGCATTTT	CASSPGAERRTGPGIYSNQPQHF
14	TRBV27	.	TRBJ1-1	.	TGTACTTCAGGGAGGCGAAAAGGGAACACTGAAGCTTTCTTT	CTSGRRKGNTEAFF
17	TRBV7-9	.	TRBJ2-1	.	TGTGCCAGCAGCTCCACGAGGAGTTTTCCCTTTTACAATGAGCAGTTCTTC	CASSSTRSFPFYNEQFF
12	TRBV5-4	.	TRBJ2-7	few	TGTGCCAGCAAGGCAGTCAGGGGAGAGCAGTACTTC	CASKAVRGEQYF
14	TRBV5-1	.	TRBJ1-1	many	TGCGCCAGCAGCGACCGGAGAACCGAGACTGAAGCTTTCTTT	CASSDRRTETEAFF
16	TRBV28	TRBD2	TRBJ2-2	.	TGTGCCAGCAGTACTCGGACTAGCGGATACACCGGGGAGCTGTTTTTT	CASSTRTSGYTGELFF
19	TRBV15	TRBD1	TRBJ2-3	.	TGTGCCACCAGCAGAGCTATTCCCGGGACAGGCGGGTCCACAGATACGCAGTATTTT	CATSRAIPGTGGSTDTQYF
15	TRBV7-2	.	TRBJ1-3	.	TGTGCCAGCAGCTTAGCCGCAGGCTCTGGAAACACCATATATTTT	CASSLAAGSGNTIYF
15	TRBV5-1	TRBD2	TRBJ2-1	.	TGCGCCAGCAGCTTGGAGGGACTAGCGGGCCATGAGCAGTTCTTC	CASSLEGLAGHEQFF
15	TRBV28	.	TRBJ2-2	many	TGTGCCAGCAAGAACGGGGGCCGTAGCACCGGGGAGCTGTTTTTT	CASKNGGRSTGELFF
15	TRBV5-1	.	TRBJ1-3	.	TGCGCCAGCAGCTTGTTAGGAGGGGGAGGAAACACCATATATTTT	CASSLLGGGGNTIYF
13	TRBV5-6	.	TRBJ1-4	.	TGTGCCAGCAGCTTGTACCATAATGAAAAACTGTTTTTT	CASSLYHNEKLFF
11	TRBV6-6	.	TRBJ2-7	.	TGTGCCAGCAGAACAGGCTACGAGCAGTACTTC	CASRTGYEQYF
15	TRBV7-9	TRBD2	TRBJ2-1	once	TGTGCCAGTACCATTGGGACTAGCGAGTACAATGAGCAGTTCTTC	CASTIGTSEYNEQFF
14	TRBV11-2	TRBD2	TRBJ2-7	.	TGTGCCAGCAGCTTCGCTAGCGGGAAGTTTGAGCAGTACTTC	CASSFASGKFEQYF
14	TRBV29-1	.	TRBJ2-1	.	TGCAGCGTTAGGGGTGGTTACACCCACAATGAGCAGTTCTTC	CSVRGGYTHNEQFF
14	TRBV29-1	.	TRBJ2-2	.	TGCAGCGTTGAGACGCCTTCCAACACCGGGGAGCTGTTTTTT	CSVETPSNTGELFF